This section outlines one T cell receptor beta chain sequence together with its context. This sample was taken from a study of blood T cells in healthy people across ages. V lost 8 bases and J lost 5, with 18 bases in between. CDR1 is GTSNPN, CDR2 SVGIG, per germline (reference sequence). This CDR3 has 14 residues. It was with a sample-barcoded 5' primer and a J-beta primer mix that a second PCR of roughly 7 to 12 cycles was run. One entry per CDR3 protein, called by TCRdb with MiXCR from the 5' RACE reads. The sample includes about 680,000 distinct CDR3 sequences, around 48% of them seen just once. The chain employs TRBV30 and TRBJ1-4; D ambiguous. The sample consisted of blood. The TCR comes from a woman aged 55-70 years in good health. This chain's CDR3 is CAAGGRLKNEKLFF. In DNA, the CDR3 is TGTGCCGCGGGAGGCAGGCTAAAGAATGAAAAACTGTTTTTT.